This T cell receptor beta chain was captured in a study of cytotoxic CD8 clonotypes in ibrutinib-treated CLL. Points from the study as a whole: Baseline clonality was higher than in age-matched healthy donors and moved in step with circulating CD8+ T-cell counts.

For this clone: Its specificity is unknown. The sample carries other DNA sequences with the same CDR3.

Germline V gives CDR1 KGHSH, CDR2 LQKENI. The V gene lost 0 bases and the J gene lost 1 base, with 3 bases spanning the gap. This CDR3 region has 13 residues. Assay used: immunoSEQ multiplex PCR; TCRdb lists only in-frame clones, some missing. This table holds around 310,000 clones, roughly 85% found once. The J gene is TRBJ2-5, the V gene TRBV18; the D is unclear. This clonotype was obtained from a human donor with chronic lymphocytic leukemia. Material: PBMCs, obtained before ibrutinib treatment. This CDR3 reads CASSPPFQETQYF. DNA of the CDR3: TGTGCCAGCTCACCACCCTTCCAAGAGACCCAGTACTTC.